This T cell receptor beta chain was retrieved from a study of blood T cell repertoires in COVID-19. Whole-study context: There were acute and convalescent COVID-19 samples, and they came from the United States, Italy and Spain.

Per the authors' pipeline: Amplification of reference gene primers provided the estimated nucleated cell counts. Sequencing used immunoSEQ multiplex PCR; TCRdb keeps in-frame clones, though not all of them. D and trimming were read from the DNA, whereas the V and J calls and clone size are those reported in that table. This repertoire shows more than 95,000 clones, around nine tenths found once; its top ten account for over 1%. The V and J ends lost 0 bases and 1 base respectively, with 9 bases between them. CDR1 is LGHNA, CDR2 YSLEER, per germline. CDR3 length: 15 residues. The sequencing input was peripheral blood. The sequence was obtained from a woman at least 80 years old with acute or convalescent COVID-19. The genes are TRBV4-3 and TRBJ1-2, with TRBD1 as a possible D gene (5 bases). CDR3 sequence: CASSQDGGGNYGYTF. CDR3 nucleotides: TGCGCCAGCAGCCAAGATGGGGGAGGTAACTATGGCTACACCTTC.